The TCR beta chain under discussion was sequenced for a study of shared clonotypes between healthy human individuals. This table comes from immunoSEQ multiplex PCR, and its TCRdb copy is limited to in-frame clones, with some not included. Counted here are approximately 2,300,000 clones, about nine tenths occurring once; the ten biggest clones make up about 0.36%. This clone was seen only a few times. The same CDR3 arises from other DNA sequences in this sample as well. Material for sequencing was naive CD4+ T cells from PBMCs. Subset here: CD45RA+ positively selected. The origin of this receptor is a man between 18 and 29 years old in good health. Some clones in this sample may be carry-over from other donors' samples.

The CDR3 DNA reads as TGTGCCAGCAGCTTAACAGCGGGGAGTGAAGCTTTCTTT. Protein product: CASSLTAGSEAFF. The chain recombines TRBV7-3 with TRBJ1-1; no clear D. CDR1 is SGHTA and CDR2 is FQGTGA in the germline V gene. Trimming left V 0 bases short and J 7 bases short, with 9 bases between. This CDR3 spans 13 amino acids.